Following are 21 T cell receptor beta chains from one sample sequenced in a study of graft-versus-host responses after intestinal transplantation. For these receptors, no antigen is known. TCRdb's table, derived via immunoSEQ multiplex PCR, lists solely in-frame clones and lacks some. The sample has over 100,000 clones; approximately 90% are singletons. The sample in question was unstimulated CD4+ T cells sorted from spleen or lymph node cells, obtained before transplant. Receptors originate from a human donor who was the organ donor for an intestinal transplant.

V and J are TRBV27 and TRBJ2-2; weak D call: TRBD2 (6 bases). Germline V CDR1 and CDR2: MNHEY, SMNVEV (reference sequence). The CDR3 runs 17 residues. With 6 bases removed from V and 0 bases from J, the gap between germline ends came to 17 bases. The CDR3 protein is CASSHPLATTNTGELFF. DNA of the CDR3: TGTGCCAGCAGCCACCCCCTAGCGACAACGAACACCGGGGAGCTGTTTTTT.

The chain couples TRBV9 to TRBJ2-5, with TRBD2 matching over 12 bases. The CDR3 has 15 residues. J was trimmed by 2 bases and V by 4 bases; bases with no gene match: 3. CDR1 is SGDLS, CDR2 YYNGEE, per germline. For the CDR3, the DNA is TGTGCCAGCAGCACGACTAGCGGGAGACAAGAGACCCAGTACTTC. This codes for CASSTTSGRQETQYF.

The sample holds one count of this clone. The chain joins TRBV14 to TRBJ2-3; possible D gene TRBD2, 5 bases. This CDR3 contains 13 residues. V lost 6 bases and J lost 0, with 7 bases in between. Germline V lookup: CDR1 SGHDN, CDR2 FVKESK. In DNA form, the CDR3 reads TGTGCCAGCAGGAAGCGGAGCACAGATACGCAGTATTTT. Its translation: CASRKRSTDTQYF.

This chain connects TRBV5-1 to TRBJ2-5, with D maybe TRBD1 (6 bases). Germline values: CDR1 SGHRS, CDR2 YFSETQ. The V end was cut by 4 bases, the J end by 5 bases, with 21 bases between. The CDR3 spans 16 residues. CDR3 sequence: CASSLASAGDWETQYF. CDR3 in DNA: TGCGCCAGCAGCCTGGCTTCCGCAGGGGATTGGGAGACCCAGTACTTC.

The chain joins TRBV18 to TRBJ1-1, with D tentatively TRBD1 (5 bases). The CDR3 is made up of 14 amino acids. Germline-derived CDR1 and CDR2 are KGHSH and LQKENI. V shed 3 bases and J shed 4 bases, with 12 bases lying between them. The CDR3 is CASSPSGQGTEAFF. As DNA, the CDR3 is TGTGCCAGCTCACCGTCGGGGCAGGGCACTGAAGCTTTCTTT.

The chain links TRBV5-1 to TRBJ1-2; a possible D gene is TRBD1 (5 bases). The CDR3 contains 13 residues. The V end lost 3 bases, the J end lost 3 bases, and 9 bases lay between the germline ends. Germline V gene lookup returns CDR1 SGHRS and CDR2 YFSETQ. This CDR3 reads CASSYDSHYGYTF. Written as DNA, the CDR3 is TGCGCCAGCAGCTACGACAGCCACTATGGCTACACCTTC.

The CDR3 nucleotides read TGTGCCAGCAGCATTACAGGGGGCGCCGCTTTCTTT. It codes for CASSITGGAAFF. The V gene is TRBV14, the J gene TRBJ1-1, with 9 nucleotides matching TRBD1. CDR1 is SGHDN and CDR2 is FVKESK in the germline V gene. V trimming: 5 bases; J trimming: 11 bases; junction bases outside the gene matches: 6. The CDR3 is made up of 12 amino acids.

The V gene is TRBV10-3, the J gene TRBJ2-2, with D perhaps given as TRBD1 or TRBD2 (5 bases each). The CDR3 is 15 amino acids. V shed 6 bases and J shed 0 bases, with 11 bases lying between them. Germline V gene sequence: CDR1 ENHRY, CDR2 SYGVKD. The DNA for the CDR3 is TGTGCCATCAGAGCCCTGGGACCGAACACCGGGGAGCTGTTTTTT. Its protein is CAIRALGPNTGELFF.

The V gene is TRBV5-5, the J gene TRBJ2-1; 12 positions match TRBD2. J lost 6 bases, V lost 4 bases, and 11 bases had no gene match. Per the germline V gene, CDR1 is SGHKS and CDR2 is YYEKEE (reference sequence). The CDR3 has 17 residues. CDR3 sequence (DNA): TGTGCCAGCAGCCTCGGACTAGCGGGATTTTCTCGCAATGAGCAGTTCTTC. It encodes CASSLGLAGFSRNEQFF.

V gene TRBV7-8 combines with J gene TRBJ2-7; 14 bases match TRBD2. Trimming at V came to 5 bases and at J to 0 bases, leaving 6 bases not matched to a gene. This CDR3 has 17 amino acids. Germline CDR1 SGHVS, CDR2 FQNEAQ. The CDR3 sequence is CASSRTGTSGSSYEQYF. In nucleotides, the CDR3 is TGTGCCAGCAGCCGCACAGGGACTAGCGGGAGCTCCTACGAGCAGTACTTC.

The CDR3 loop reads CATQAAGKEKLFF. The DNA of the CDR3 is TGTGCCACCCAGGCGGCAGGGAAAGAAAAACTGTTTTTT. The chain recombines TRBV25-1 with TRBJ1-4, with TRBD1 as a possible D gene (5 bases). Looked up from germline, CDR1 is MGHDK and CDR2 is SYGVNS. V gave up 10 bases and J gave up 8 bases, with 17 bases separating them. The CDR3 sequence is 13 residues long.

The chain is built from TRBV12-1 and TRBJ2-4; no DNA check was done on the table's D call, TRBD1. TRBV12-1 is listed as a pseudogene. The CDR3 has 16 residues. The CDR3 reads CASFEGPHRAKNIQYF. The CDR3 DNA sequence: TGTGCCAGCTTCGAAGGACCCCACAGGGCCAAAAACATTCAGTACTTC.

The chain combines TRBV6-5 with TRBJ2-5, with D possibly matching TRBD2 (6 bases). Germline-derived CDR1 and CDR2 are MNHEY and SVGAGI. V was trimmed by 8 bases and J by 0 bases, leaving 16 bases between them. This CDR3 region has 15 residues. The CDR3 bases are TGTGCCAGCCCTTCAATTGGGGAGGACCAAGAGACCCAGTACTTC. Translating gives CASPSIGEDQETQYF.

This chain joins TRBV6-6 and TRBJ2-7; TRBD1 might be the D (6 bases). The V gene lost 2 bases and the J gene lost 5 bases, with 13 bases spanning the gap. There are 14 residues in the CDR3. Germline V lookup: CDR1 MNHNY, CDR2 SVGAGI (reference sequence). The CDR3 is CASSYRNRAHEQYF. CDR3 bases: TGTGCCAGCAGTTACCGCAACAGGGCCCACGAGCAGTACTTC.

The CDR3, as DNA: TGTGCCAGCAGCTTTTACGTGAACTATGGCTACACCTTC. This sequence encodes CASSFYVNYGYTF. The genes are TRBV7-2 and TRBJ1-2; D remains ambiguous. CDR1 SGHTA and CDR2 FQGNSA come from the germline V gene. CDR3 length: 13 residues. Trimming took 3 bases from V and 2 from J, leaving 7 bases between them.

The V and J genes are TRBV28 and TRBJ2-5; TRBD1 agrees at 10 bases. The CDR3 runs to 18 residues. The ends lost 4 bases at V and 5 bases at J; junction bases unmatched: 16. Germline-derived CDR1 and CDR2 are MDHEN and SYDVKM. CDR3 residues: CASSSSRDRGSLGETQYF. The CDR3 coding sequence is TGTGCCAGCAGTTCATCCCGGGACAGGGGAAGCCTCGGCGAGACCCAGTACTTC. The full variable domain, completed using reference TRBV28 and TRBJ2-5, is DVKVTQSSRYLVKRTGEKVFLECVQDMDHENMFWYRQDPGLGLRLIYFSYDVKMKEKGDIPEGYSVSREKKERFSLILESASTNQTSMYLCASSSSRDRGSLGETQYFGPGTRLLVL.

V usage is TRBV6-5 and J usage is TRBJ2-5, with TRBD1 identical over 9 bases. This CDR3 has 14 residues. V dropped 6 bases and J dropped 5; count of bases not matched to a gene: 7. The germline V gene has CDR1 MNHEY and CDR2 SVGAGI. The CDR3 protein is CASRDTTGGETQYF. CDR3 DNA sequence: TGTGCCAGCAGGGACACGACAGGGGGGGAGACCCAGTACTTC.

V and J are TRBV7-3 and TRBJ1-2; weak D call: TRBD1 (6 bases). The CDR3 is 12 amino acids. V was trimmed by 5 bases and J by 13 bases, leaving 17 bases between them. The germline V gene has CDR1 SGHTA and CDR2 FQGTGA. CDR3 protein: CASSLVGGGLTF. DNA of the CDR3: TGTGCCAGCAGCCTTGTCGGAGGGGGACTCACCTTC.

The chain is built from TRBV7-8 and TRBJ2-3; D is unclear. The ends were cut back, 3 bases at V and 2 bases at J, with 3 bases in the middle. This CDR3 has 12 amino acids. Per germline, CDR1 SGHVS and CDR2 FQNEAQ. CDR3 loop: CASSLHTDTQYF. In nucleotides, the CDR3 is TGTGCCAGCAGCTTGCACACAGATACGCAGTATTTT.

The rearrangement links TRBV4-1 to TRBJ1-3; no reliable D call. Trimming removed 0 bases from V and 4 bases from J, with 4 bases in between. This CDR3 comprises 13 residues. CDR1 and CDR2 (germline): MGHRA, YSYEKL. The CDR3 loop reads CASSQELGNTIYF. The CDR3 DNA follows: TGCGCCAGCAGCCAAGAATTGGGAAACACCATATATTTT.

The V call is TRBV6-6, the J call TRBJ2-5, with D possibly matching TRBD2 (7 bases). V was trimmed by 8 bases and J by 5 bases, leaving 21 bases between them. Per germline, CDR1 MNHNY and CDR2 SVGAGI (reference sequence). The CDR3 totals 15 residues. Here the CDR3 reads CASLPLVGGRETQYF. CDR3 coding DNA: TGTGCCAGCCTTCCTCTGGTGGGGGGGCGGGAGACCCAGTACTTC.